The source of this TCR beta chain is a study of patients and donors after allogeneic stem cell transplantation. Trimming removed 2 bases at V and 8 bases at J, with 17 bases between. Germline V CDR1 and CDR2: SGHRS, YFSETQ. The CDR3 has 15 amino acids. TCRdb recomputed calls from the RT-PCR reads with MiXCR, one row per CDR3 protein. The sample holds about 89,000 distinct CDR3 sequences, roughly 43% seen once. The sequencing input was blood, either unsorted or a sorted T cell fraction (not recorded which). This chain connects TRBV5-1 to TRBJ1-5, with D possibly TRBD1 on 6 matching bases. The sequence was collected from a human donor who was either an allogeneic HSCT recipient or a stem cell or donor lymphocyte infusion donor (not recorded which). It is not recorded whose cells these are; they may come from a transplant donor. The CDR3 is CASSLQGSLREPQHF. CDR3 coding DNA: TGCGCCAGCAGCTTACAGGGAAGTCTGAGGGAGCCCCAGCATTTT. The full variable domain, its missing parts supplied by reference TRBV5-1 and TRBJ1-5, is KAGVTQTPRYLIKTRGQQVTLSCSPISGHRSVSWYQQTPGQGLQFLFEYFSETQRNKGNFPGRFSGRQFSNSRSEMNVSTLELGDSALYLCASSLQGSLREPQHFGDGTRLSIL.